This TCR beta chain was captured in a study of blood T cells in healthy people across ages. Healthy Russian Caucasian donors spanned ages about 6 to 100 years. Per sample, extraction of total RNA gave at least 5.5 micrograms in every case. Through a sample-barcoded 5' primer and a J-beta primer mix, a second PCR was run for roughly 6 to 12 cycles. From the 5' RACE reads, TCRdb called clonotypes with MiXCR, one entry per CDR3 protein. The sample lists approximately 900,000 distinct CDR3 sequences, about 28% occurring once. This clonotype was detected many times. V was shortened by 5 bases and J by 5 bases, with 16 bases between the two germline ends. The CDR3 is 14 amino acids. CDR1 MGHRA and CDR2 YSYEKL come from the germline V gene. This same sample was also taken into another study, of T cells of mothers and their children. Turning to that study: Unrelated pairs and related pairs have their TCR recombination output shaped similarly by thymic selection.

The chain recombines TRBV4-1 with TRBJ2-7; D unclear. This receptor was taken from a woman aged 40 to 49 in good health. Specimen: blood. The CDR3, as DNA: TGCGCCAGCAGCGTCGGGCCCTTTCGAGACGAGCAGTACTTC. Amino acids: CASSVGPFRDEQYF.